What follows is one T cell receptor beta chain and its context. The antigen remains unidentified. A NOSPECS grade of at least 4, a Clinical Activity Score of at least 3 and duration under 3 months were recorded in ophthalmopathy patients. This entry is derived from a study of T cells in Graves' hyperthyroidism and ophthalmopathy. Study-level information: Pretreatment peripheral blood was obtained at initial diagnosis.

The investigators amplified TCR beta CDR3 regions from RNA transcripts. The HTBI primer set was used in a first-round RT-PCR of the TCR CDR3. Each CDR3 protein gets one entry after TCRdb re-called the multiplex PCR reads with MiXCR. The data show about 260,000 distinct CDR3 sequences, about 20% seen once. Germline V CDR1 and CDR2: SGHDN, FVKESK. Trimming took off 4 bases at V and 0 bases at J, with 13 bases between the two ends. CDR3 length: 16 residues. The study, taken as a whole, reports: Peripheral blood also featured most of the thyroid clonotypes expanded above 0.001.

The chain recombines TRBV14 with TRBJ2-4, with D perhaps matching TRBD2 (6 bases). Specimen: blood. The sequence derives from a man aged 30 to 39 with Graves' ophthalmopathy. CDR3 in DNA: TGTGCCAGCAGCCTACCCCCGGGACTAGCCAAAAACATTCAGTACTTC. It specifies CASSLPPGLAKNIQYF.